One and the same sample provided the 4 T cell receptor beta chains below, sequenced in a study of shared clonotypes between healthy human individuals. Naive CD8 cells lacked CD45RO and underwent positive selection for CCR7, leaving out terminally differentiated effector memory CD45RA+ cells. Repertoires were generated with immunoSEQ multiplex PCR, while TCRdb's copy carries only in-frame clones and drops some. The sample records just over 2,000,000 clones, around 96% being singletons. The source material was naive CD8+ T cells sorted from blood. The receptors derive from a man between 18 and 29 years old in good health.

The CDR3 bases are TGTGCCAGCAGCCCTGGTCGCGGGGGGGCATGGGAGCAGTACTTC. It yields the protein CASSPGRGGAWEQYF. This sequence joins TRBV4-2 and TRBJ2-7; 9 bases line up with TRBD2. Per germline, CDR1 LGHNA and CDR2 YNFKEQ. The CDR3 contains 15 residues. The V and J ends lost 4 bases and 7 bases, in that order; junction bases with no gene match: 11.

The rearrangement links TRBV28 to TRBJ1-6; 8 bases are shared with TRBD1. This CDR3 contains 17 residues. After removal of 5 bases from V and 2 bases from J, the junction contained 8 bases not matched to a gene. Germline V gene sequence: CDR1 MDHEN, CDR2 SYDVKM. The chain's CDR3 is CASSTLDRDPYNSPLHF. The CDR3, as DNA: TGTGCCAGCAGTACCTTGGACAGGGACCCCTATAATTCACCCCTCCACTTT.

The CDR3 region has the DNA TGCGCCAGCAGCCCCTTCGGACAGGGGACCTACGAGCAGTACTTC. It yields the protein CASSPFGQGTYEQYF. The chain is built from TRBV4-1 and TRBJ2-7, with 9 positions matching TRBD1. This CDR3 is 15 amino acids long. V was clipped by 4 bases and J by 2 bases; unmatched bases: 6. CDR1 and CDR2 (germline): MGHRA, YSYEKL.

The count of this clone is one. The rearrangement links TRBV14 to TRBJ1-4; perhaps TRBD1 as D (5 bases). Germline lookup yields CDR1 SGHDN and CDR2 FVKESK. V was shortened by 1 base and J by 5 bases, with 14 bases between the two germline ends. CDR3 length: 16 residues. This CDR3 is CASSQGPGPENEKLFF. As DNA, the CDR3 is TGTGCCAGCAGCCAAGGCCCGGGGCCGGAGAATGAAAAACTGTTTTTT.